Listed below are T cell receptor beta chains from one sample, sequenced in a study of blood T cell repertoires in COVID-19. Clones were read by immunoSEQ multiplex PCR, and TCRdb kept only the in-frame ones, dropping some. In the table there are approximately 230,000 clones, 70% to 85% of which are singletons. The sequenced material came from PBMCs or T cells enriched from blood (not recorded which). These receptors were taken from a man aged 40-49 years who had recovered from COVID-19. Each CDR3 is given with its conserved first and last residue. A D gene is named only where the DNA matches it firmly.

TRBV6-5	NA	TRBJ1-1	CASGQGAEAFF
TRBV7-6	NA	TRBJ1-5	CASSQTGSLQPQHF
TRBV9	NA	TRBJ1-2	CASSVRDSSPPPRGYTF
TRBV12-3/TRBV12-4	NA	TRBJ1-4	CASRRTVDEKLFF
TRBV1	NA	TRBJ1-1	CTSSPRQGARWTEAFF
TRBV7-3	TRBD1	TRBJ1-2	CASSETGIYGYTF
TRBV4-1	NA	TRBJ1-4	CASSQTATNEKLFF
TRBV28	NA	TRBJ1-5	CASSLGTHNQPQHF
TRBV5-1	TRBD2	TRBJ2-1	CASSTGTSGSGVDEQFF
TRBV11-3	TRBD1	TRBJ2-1	CASSSGQGTYNEQFF
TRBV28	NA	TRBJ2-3	CASSFAAPDTQYF
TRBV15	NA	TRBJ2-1	CATSRDRERANNEQFF
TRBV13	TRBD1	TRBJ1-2	CASSNLLGGQGGYGYTF
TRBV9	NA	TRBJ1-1	CASSVEPLLRNTEAFF
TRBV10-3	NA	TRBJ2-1	CAISEELVGNEQFF
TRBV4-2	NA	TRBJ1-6	CASSRIQGGLDNSPLHF
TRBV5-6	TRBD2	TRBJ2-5	CASSLARAGGVTQYF
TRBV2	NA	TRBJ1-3	CASNRQLRNTIYF
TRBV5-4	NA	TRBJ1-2	CASSQDTNYGYTF
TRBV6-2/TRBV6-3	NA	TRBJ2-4	CASSPARVAKNIQYF
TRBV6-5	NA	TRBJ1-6	CASRTQLSYNSPLHF
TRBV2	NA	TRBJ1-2	CASTLYGGNGYTF
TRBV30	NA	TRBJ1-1	CAWSYTGTSAEAFF
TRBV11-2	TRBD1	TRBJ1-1	CASRASDRGGYTEAFF
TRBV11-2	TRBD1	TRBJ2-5	CASSLVPTGGQETQYF
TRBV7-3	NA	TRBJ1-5	CASAASSNQPQHF
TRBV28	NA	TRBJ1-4	CASRRPGGKLFF
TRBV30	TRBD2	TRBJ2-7	CAWCPGGNEQYF